These 2 T cell receptor beta chains originate from one sample sequenced in a study of T-cell memory formation after mild COVID-19. From the 5' RACE reads, TCRdb called clonotypes with MiXCR, one entry per CDR3 protein. The data contain fewer than 250,000 distinct CDR3 sequences, approximately 15% of them singletons. The sequenced material came from PBMCs or a T cell subset sorted from them (not recorded which). The receptors derive from an adult woman who had mild COVID-19 (a few samples of this study predate the infection). Cell type and time point are not known.

This clonotype has more than one count but fewer than ten. The V and J genes are TRBV6-4 and TRBJ2-1, with 7 bases fitting TRBD1. CDR1 is MRHNA and CDR2 is SNTAGT in the germline V gene. The CDR3 covers 13 residues. V was clipped by 11 bases and J by 10 bases; unmatched bases: 14. The CDR3 loop reads CAGAGTAKSEQFF. CDR3 DNA: TGTGCCGGGGCCGGGACAGCCAAGTCCGAGCAGTTCTTC.

This clonotype was seen a few times. The chain combines TRBV3-1 with TRBJ2-7, with no clear D. The CDR3 contains 15 residues. The germline CDR1 and CDR2 sequences are LGHDT and YNNKEL (reference sequence). Trimming pared 4 bases from V and 1 base from J, leaving 14 bases between. CDR3 loop: CASSPAAGNSYEQYF. The DNA for the CDR3 is TGTGCCAGCAGCCCTGCAGCTGGAAATTCCTACGAGCAGTACTTC.